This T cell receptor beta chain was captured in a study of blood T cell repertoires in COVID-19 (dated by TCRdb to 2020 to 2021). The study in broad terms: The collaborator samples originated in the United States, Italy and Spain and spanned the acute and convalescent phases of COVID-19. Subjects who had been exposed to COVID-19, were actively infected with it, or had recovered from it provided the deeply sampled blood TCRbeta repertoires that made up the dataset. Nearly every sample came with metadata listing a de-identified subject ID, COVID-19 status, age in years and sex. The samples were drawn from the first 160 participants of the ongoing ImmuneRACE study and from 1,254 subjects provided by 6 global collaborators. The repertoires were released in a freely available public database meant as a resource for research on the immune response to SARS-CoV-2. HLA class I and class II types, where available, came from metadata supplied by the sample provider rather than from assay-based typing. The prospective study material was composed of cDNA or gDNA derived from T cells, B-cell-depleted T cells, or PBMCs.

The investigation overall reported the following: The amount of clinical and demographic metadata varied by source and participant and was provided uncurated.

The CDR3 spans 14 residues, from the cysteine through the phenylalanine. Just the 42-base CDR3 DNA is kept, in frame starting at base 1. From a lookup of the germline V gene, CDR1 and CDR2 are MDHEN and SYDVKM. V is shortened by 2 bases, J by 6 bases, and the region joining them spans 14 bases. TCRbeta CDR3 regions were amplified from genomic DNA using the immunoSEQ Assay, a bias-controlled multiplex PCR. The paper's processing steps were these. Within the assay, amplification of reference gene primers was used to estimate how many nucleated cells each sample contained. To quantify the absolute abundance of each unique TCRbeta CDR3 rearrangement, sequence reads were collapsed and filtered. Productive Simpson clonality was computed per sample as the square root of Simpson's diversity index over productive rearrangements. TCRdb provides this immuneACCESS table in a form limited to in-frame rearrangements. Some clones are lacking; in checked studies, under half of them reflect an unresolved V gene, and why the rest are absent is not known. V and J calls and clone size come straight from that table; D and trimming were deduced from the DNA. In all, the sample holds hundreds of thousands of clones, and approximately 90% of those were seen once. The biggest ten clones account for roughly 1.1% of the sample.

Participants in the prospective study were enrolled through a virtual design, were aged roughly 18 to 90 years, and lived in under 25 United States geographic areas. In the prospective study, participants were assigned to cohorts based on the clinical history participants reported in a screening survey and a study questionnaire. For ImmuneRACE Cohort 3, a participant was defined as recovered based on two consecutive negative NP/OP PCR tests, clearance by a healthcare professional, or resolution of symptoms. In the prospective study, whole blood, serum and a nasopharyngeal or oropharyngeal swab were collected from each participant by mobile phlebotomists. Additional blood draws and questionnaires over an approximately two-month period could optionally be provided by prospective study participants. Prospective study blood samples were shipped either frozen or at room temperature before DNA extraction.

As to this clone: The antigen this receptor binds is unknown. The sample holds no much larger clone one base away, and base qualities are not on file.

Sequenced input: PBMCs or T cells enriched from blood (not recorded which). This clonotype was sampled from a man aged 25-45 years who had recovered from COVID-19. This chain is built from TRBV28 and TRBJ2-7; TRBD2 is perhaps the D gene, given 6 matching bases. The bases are TGTGCCAGCAGTTTAGGCGTTTGGGGGGTCGAGCAGTACTTC. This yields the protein CASSLGVWGVEQYF.